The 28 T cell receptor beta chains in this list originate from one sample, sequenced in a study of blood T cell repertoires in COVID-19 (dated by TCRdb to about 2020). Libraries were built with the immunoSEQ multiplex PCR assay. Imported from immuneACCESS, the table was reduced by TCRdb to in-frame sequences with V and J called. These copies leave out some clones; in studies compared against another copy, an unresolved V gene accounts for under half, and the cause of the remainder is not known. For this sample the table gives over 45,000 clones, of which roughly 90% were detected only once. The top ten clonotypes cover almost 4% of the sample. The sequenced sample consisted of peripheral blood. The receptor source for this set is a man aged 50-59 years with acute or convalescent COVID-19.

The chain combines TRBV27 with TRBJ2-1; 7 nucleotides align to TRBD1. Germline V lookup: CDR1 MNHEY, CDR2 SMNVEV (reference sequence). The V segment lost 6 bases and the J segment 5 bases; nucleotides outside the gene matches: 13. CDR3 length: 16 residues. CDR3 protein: CASSLSSRDRNNEQFF. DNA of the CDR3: TGTGCCAGCAGCCTCTCATCCCGGGACAGAAACAATGAGCAGTTCTTC.

The DNA of the CDR3 is TGTGCCACCAGCAGAGATACGGCGGAAGAGACCCAGTACTTC. This encodes CATSRDTAEETQYF. The gene calls are TRBV15 and TRBJ2-5, with unresolved D. The V end lost 0 bases, the J end lost 3 bases, and 8 bases lay between the germline ends. The CDR3 sequence is 14 residues long. Germline assignment: CDR1 LNHNV and CDR2 YYDKDF (reference sequence).

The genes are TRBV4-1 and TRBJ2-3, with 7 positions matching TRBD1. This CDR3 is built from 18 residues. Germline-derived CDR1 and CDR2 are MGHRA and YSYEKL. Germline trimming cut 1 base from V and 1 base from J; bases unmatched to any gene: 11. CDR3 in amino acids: CASSQGIRRQGGTDTQYF. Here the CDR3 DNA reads TGCGCCAGCAGCCAAGGAATCCGAAGGCAGGGGGGCACAGATACGCAGTATTTT.

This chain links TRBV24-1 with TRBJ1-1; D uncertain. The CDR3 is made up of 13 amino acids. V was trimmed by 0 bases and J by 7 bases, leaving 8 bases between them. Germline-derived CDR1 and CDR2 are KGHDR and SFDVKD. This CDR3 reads CATSDLESGEAFF. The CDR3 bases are TGTGCCACCAGTGATTTGGAGTCGGGTGAAGCTTTCTTT.

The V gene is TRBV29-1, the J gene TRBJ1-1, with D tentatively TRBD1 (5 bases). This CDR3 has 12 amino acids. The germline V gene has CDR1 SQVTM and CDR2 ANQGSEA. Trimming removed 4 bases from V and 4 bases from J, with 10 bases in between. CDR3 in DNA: TGCAGCGTTGGGGAGGGGTTCACTGAAGCTTTCTTT. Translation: CSVGEGFTEAFF.

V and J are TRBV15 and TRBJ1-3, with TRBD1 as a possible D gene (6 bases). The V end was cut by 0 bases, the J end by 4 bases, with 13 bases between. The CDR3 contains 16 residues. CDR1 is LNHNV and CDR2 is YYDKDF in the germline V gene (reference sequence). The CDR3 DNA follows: TGTGCCACCAGCAGAGATCTGGGGGCTGGAGGAAACACCATATATTTT. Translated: CATSRDLGAGGNTIYF.

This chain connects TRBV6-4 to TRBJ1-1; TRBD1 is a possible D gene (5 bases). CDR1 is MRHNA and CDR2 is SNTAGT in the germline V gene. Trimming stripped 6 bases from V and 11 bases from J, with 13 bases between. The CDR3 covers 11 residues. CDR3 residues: CASSARDGAFF. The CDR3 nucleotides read TGTGCCAGCAGCGCCAGGGATGGGGCTTTCTTT.

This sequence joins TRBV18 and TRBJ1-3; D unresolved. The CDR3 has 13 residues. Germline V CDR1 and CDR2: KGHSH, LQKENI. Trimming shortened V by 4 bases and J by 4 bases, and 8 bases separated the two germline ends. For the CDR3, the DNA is TGTGCCAGCTCACGGACTGCGGGAAACACCATATATTTT. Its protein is CASSRTAGNTIYF.

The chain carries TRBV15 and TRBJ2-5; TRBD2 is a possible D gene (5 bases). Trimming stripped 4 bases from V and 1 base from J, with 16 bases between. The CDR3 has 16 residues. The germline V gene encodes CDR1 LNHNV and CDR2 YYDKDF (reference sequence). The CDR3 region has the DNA TGTGCCACCAGCAAGGACTGGGGATCCGGCCAAGAGACCCAGTACTTC. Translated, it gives CATSKDWGSGQETQYF.

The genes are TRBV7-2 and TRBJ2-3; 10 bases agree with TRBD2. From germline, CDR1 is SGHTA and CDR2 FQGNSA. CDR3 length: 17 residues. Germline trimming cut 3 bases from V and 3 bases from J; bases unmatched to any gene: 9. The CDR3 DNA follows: TGTGCCAGCAGCTTCCTACCTCCGGGACTAGCGACAGATACGCAGTATTTT. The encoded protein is CASSFLPPGLATDTQYF.

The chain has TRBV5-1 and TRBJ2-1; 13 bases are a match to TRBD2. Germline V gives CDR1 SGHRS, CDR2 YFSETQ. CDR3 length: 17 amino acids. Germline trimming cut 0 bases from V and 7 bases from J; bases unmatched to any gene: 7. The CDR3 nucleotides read TGCGCCAGCAGCTTGGGTACTAGCGGGAGGGCCATAAATGAGCAGTTCTTC. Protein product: CASSLGTSGRAINEQFF. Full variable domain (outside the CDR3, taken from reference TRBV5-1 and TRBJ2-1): KAGVTQTPRYLIKTRGQQVTLSCSPISGHRSVSWYQQTPGQGLQFLFEYFSETQRNKGNFPGRFSGRQFSNSRSEMNVSTLELGDSALYLCASSLGTSGRAINEQFFGPGTRLTVL.

The CDR3 reads CASSVSGAGRSPLHF. The CDR3 DNA is TGTGCCAGCAGCGTTAGTGGTGCAGGGAGGTCACCCCTCCACTTT. The chain combines TRBV9 with TRBJ1-6; maybe TRBD1 (5 bases). The CDR3 is 15 amino acids. Trimming stripped 2 bases from V and 10 bases from J, with 16 bases between. Germline V gives CDR1 SGDLS, CDR2 YYNGEE.

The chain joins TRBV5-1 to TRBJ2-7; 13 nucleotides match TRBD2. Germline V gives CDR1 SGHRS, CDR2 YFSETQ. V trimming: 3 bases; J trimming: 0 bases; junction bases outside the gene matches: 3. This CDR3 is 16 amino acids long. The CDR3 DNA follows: TGCGCCAGCAGCTACTGGACTAGCGGGAGCTCCTACGAGCAGTACTTC. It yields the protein CASSYWTSGSSYEQYF.

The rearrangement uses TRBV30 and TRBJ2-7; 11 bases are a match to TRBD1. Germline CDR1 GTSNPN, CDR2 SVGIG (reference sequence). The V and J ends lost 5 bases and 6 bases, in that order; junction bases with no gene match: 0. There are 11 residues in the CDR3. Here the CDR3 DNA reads TGTGCCTGGGGGACAGGGGGCGAGCAGTACTTC. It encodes CAWGTGGEQYF.

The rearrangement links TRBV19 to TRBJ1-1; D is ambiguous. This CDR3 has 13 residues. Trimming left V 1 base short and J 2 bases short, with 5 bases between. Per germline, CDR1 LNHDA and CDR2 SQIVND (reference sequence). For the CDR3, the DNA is TGTGCCAGTAGTATAGGAGCCAACACTGAAGCTTTCTTT. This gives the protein CASSIGANTEAFF.

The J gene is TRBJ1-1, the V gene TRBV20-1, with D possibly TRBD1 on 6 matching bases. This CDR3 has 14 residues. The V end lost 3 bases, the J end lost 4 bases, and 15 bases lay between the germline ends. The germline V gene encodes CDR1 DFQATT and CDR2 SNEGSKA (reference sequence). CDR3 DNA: TGCAGTGCTAGTAGGGGGGGCCTGAGCACTGAAGCTTTCTTT. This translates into CSASRGGLSTEAFF.

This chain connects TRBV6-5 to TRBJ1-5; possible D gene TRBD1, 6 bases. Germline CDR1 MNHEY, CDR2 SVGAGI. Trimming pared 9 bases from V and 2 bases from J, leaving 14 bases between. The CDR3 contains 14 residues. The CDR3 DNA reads TGTGCCAGGGGCAACAGGGTAGGCAATCAGCCCCAGCATTTT. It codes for CARGNRVGNQPQHF.

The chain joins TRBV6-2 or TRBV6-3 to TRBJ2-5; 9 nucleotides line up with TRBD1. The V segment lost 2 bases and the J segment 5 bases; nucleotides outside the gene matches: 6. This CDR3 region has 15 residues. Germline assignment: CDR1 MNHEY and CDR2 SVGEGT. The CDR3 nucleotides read TGTGCCAGCAGTTACGGGACAGGGAATTACGAGACCCAGTACTTC. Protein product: CASSYGTGNYETQYF.

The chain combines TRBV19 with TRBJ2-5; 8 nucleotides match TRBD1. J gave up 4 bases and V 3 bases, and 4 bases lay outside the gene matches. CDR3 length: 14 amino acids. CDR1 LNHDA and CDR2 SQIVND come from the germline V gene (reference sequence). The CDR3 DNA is TGTGCCAGTAGTATCTCCAGGGGGCTAGAGACCCAGTACTTC. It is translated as CASSISRGLETQYF.

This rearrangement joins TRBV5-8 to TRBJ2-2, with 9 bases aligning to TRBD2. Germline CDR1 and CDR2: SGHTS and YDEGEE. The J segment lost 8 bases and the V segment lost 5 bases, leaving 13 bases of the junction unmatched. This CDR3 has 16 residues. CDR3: CASSRLAELHRGELFF. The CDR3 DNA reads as TGTGCCAGCAGTAGACTAGCGGAGCTCCACCGGGGGGAGCTGTTTTTT. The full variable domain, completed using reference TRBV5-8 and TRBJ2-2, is EAGVTQSPTHLIKTRGQQATLRCSPISGHTSVYWYQQALGLGLQFLLWYDEGEERNRGNFPPRFSGRQFPNYSSELNVNALELEDSALYLCASSRLAELHRGELFFGEGSRLTVL.

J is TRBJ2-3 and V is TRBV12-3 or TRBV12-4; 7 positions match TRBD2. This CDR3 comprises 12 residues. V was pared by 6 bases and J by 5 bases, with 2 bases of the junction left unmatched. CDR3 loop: CASSIAGDTQYF. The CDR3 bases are TGTGCCAGCAGCATAGCGGGAGATACGCAGTATTTT.

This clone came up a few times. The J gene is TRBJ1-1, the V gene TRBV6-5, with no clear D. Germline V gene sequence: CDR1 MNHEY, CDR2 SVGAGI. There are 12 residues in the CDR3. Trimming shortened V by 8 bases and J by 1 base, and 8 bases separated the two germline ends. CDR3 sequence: CASSHRNTEAFF. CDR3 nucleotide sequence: TGTGCCAGCTCCCACAGGAACACTGAAGCTTTCTTT.

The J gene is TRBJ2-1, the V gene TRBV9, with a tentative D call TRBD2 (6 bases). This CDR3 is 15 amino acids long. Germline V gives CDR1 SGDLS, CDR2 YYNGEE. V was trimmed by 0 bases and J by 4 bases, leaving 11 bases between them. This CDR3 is CASSVAGVGYNEQFF. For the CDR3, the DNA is TGTGCCAGCAGCGTAGCGGGAGTGGGGTACAATGAGCAGTTCTTC.

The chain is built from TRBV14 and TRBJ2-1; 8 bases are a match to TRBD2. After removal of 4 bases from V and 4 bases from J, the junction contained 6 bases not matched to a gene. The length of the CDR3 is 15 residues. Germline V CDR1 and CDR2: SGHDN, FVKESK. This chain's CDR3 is CASSPLTSGYNEQFF. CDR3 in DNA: TGTGCCAGCAGCCCCCTTACTAGCGGATACAATGAGCAGTTCTTC.

The CDR3: CASSWNRGEGGNTIYF. The CDR3 region has the DNA TGTGCCAGCAGTTGGAACAGGGGAGAGGGTGGAAACACCATATATTTT. This sequence joins TRBV5-6 and TRBJ1-3; 7 bases agree with TRBD1. This CDR3 contains 16 residues. CDR1 is SGHDT, CDR2 YYEEEE, per germline. V was pared by 5 bases and J by 3 bases, with 11 bases of the junction left unmatched.

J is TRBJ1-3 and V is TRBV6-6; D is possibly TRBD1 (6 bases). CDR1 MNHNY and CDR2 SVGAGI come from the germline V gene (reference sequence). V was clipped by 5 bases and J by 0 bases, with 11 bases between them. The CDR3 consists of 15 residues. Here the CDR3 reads CASSKTGSSGNTIYF. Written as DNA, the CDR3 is TGTGCCAGCAGTAAGACAGGTTCCTCTGGAAACACCATATATTTT.

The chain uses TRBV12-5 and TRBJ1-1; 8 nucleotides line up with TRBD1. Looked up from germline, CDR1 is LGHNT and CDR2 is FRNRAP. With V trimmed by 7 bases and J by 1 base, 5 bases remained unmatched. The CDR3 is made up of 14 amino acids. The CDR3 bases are TGTGCTAGTGCCCGGGACAGGAGGAACACTGAAGCTTTCTTT. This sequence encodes CASARDRRNTEAFF.

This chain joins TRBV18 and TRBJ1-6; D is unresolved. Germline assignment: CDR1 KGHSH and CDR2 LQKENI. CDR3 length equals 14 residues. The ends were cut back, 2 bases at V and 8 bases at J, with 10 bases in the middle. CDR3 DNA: TGTGCCAGCTCACCATCCAGATTTGATTCACCCCTCCACTTT. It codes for CASSPSRFDSPLHF.